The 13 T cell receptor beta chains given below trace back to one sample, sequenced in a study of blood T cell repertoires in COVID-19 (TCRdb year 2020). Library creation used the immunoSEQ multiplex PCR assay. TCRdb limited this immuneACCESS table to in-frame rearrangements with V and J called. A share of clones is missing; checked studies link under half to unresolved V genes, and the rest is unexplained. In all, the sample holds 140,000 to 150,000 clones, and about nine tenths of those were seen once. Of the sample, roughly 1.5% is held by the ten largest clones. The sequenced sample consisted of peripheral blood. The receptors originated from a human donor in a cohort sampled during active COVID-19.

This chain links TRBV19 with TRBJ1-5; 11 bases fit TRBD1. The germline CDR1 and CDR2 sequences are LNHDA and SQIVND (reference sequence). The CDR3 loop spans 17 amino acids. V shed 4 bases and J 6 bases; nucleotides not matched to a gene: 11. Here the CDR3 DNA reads TGTGCCAGTAGTAGAGGACAGGGGGCGCGTAGGAGTCAGCCCCAGCATTTT. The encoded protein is CASSRGQGARRSQPQHF.

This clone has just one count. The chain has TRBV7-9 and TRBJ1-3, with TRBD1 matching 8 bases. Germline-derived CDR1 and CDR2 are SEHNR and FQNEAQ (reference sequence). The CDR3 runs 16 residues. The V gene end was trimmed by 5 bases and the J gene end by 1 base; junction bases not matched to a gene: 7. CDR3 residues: CASSMRTGSSGNTIYF. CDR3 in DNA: TGTGCCAGCAGCATGAGGACAGGGTCTTCTGGAAACACCATATATTTT.

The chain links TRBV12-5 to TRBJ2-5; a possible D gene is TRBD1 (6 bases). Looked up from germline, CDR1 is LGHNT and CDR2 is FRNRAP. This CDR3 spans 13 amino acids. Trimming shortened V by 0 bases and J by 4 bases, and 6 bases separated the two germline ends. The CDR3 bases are TGTGCTAGTGGTTTGGTAGGGGGAGAGACCCAGTACTTC. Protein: CASGLVGGETQYF.

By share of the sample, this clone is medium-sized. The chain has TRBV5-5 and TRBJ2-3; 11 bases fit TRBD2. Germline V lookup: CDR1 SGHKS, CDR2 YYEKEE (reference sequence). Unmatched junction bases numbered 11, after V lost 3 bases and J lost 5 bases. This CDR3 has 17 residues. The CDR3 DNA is TGTGCCAGCAGCTATGAGGAGACTAGCGGGGCGGGAGATACGCAGTATTTT. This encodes CASSYEETSGAGDTQYF. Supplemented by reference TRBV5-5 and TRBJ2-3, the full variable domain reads DAGVTQSPTHLIKTRGQQVTLRCSPISGHKSVSWYQQVLGQGPQFIFQYYEKEERGRGNFPDRFSARQFPNYSSELNVNALLLGDSALYLCASSYEETSGAGDTQYFGPGTRLTVL.

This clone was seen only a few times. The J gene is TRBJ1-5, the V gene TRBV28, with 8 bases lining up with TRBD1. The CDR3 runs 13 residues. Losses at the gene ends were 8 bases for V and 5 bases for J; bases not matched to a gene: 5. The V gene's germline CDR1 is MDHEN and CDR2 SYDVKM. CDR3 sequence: CASLTGGHQPQHF. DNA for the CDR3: TGTGCCAGCCTTACAGGGGGACATCAGCCCCAGCATTTT.

The CDR3 loop reads CASSGGRGRYNEQFF. The CDR3 DNA reads as TGTGCCAGCAGTGGCGGCAGGGGACGGTACAATGAGCAGTTCTTC. The chain couples TRBV2 to TRBJ2-1, with D possibly matching TRBD1 (6 bases). Trimming took 4 bases from V and 4 from J, leaving 14 bases between them. Germline CDR1 reads SNHLY; CDR2 reads FYNNEI. CDR3 length: 15 residues.

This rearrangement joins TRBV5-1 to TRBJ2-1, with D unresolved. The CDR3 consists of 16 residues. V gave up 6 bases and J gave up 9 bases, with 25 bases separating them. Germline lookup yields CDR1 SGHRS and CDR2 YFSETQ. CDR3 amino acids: CASMRRQQGTTSEQFF. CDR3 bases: TGCGCCAGCATGCGCAGGCAGCAAGGTACAACAAGTGAGCAGTTCTTC.

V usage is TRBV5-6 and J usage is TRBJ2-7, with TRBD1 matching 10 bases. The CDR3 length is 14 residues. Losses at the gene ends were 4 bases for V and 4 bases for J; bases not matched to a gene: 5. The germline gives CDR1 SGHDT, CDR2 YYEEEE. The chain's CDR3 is CASSPDRGVYEQYF. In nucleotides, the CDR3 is TGTGCCAGCAGCCCGGACAGGGGGGTTTACGAGCAGTACTTC.

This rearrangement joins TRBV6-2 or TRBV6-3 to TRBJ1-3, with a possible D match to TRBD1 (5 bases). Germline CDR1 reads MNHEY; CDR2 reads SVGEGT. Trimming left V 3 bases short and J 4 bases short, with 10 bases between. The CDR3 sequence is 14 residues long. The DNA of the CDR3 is TGTGCCAGCAGTTATCCCACAGGAGGAAACACCATATATTTT. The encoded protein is CASSYPTGGNTIYF.

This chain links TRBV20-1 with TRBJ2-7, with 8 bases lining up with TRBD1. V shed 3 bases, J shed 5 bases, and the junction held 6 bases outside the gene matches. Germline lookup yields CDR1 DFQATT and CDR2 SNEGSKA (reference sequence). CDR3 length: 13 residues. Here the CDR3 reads CSASKAGGDEQYF. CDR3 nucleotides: TGCAGTGCTAGTAAGGCAGGGGGCGACGAGCAGTACTTC.

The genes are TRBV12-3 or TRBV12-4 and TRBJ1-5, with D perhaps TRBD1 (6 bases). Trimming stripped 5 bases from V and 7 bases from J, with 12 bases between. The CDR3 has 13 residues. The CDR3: CASSKGGWQPQHF. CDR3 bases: TGTGCCAGCAGTAAGGGGGGGTGGCAGCCCCAGCATTTT.

The CDR3 protein is CASSPRTGVAYGYTF. For the CDR3, the DNA is TGTGCCAGCTCCCCAAGGACCGGGGTCGCCTATGGCTACACCTTC. J is TRBJ1-2 and V is TRBV9; D remains ambiguous. Germline CDR1 and CDR2: SGDLS and YYNGEE. Trimming took off 7 bases at V and 4 bases at J, with 20 bases between the two ends. The CDR3 sequence is 15 residues long.

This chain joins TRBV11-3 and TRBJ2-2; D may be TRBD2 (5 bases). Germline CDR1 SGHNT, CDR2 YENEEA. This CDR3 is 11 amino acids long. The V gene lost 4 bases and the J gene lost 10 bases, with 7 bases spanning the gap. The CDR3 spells CASSSREELFF. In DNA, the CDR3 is TGTGCCAGCAGCTCCCGGGAGGAGCTGTTTTTT.